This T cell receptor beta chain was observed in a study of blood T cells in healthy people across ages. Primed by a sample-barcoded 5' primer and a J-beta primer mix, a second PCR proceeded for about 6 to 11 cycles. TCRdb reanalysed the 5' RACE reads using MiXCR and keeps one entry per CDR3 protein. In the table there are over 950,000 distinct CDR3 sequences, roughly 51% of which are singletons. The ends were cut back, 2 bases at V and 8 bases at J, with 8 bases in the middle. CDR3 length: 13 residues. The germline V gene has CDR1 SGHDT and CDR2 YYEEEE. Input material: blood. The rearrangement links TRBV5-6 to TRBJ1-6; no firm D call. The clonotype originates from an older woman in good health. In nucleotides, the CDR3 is TGTGCCAGCAGCTTAACCATCTATTCACCCCTCCACTTT. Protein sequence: CASSLTIYSPLHF.